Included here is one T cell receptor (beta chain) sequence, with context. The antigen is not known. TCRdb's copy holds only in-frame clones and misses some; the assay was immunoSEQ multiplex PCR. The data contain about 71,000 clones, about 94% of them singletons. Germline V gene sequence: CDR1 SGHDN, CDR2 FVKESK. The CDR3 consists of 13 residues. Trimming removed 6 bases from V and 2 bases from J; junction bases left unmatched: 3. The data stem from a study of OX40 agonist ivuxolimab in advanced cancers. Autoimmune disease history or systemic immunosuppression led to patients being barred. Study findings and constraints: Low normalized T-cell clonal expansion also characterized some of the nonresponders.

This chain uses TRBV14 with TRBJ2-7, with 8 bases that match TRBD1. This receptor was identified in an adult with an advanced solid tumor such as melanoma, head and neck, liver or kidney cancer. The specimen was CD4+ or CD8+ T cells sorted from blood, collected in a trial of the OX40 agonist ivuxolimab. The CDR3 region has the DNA TGTGCCAGCAGACCGGGACAGGCCTACGAGCAGTACTTC. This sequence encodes CASRPGQAYEQYF.